This T cell receptor beta chain was identified during a study of blood T cell repertoires in COVID-19 (TCRdb year 2020). General notes on the study: The collaborator samples originated in the United States, Italy and Spain and spanned the acute and convalescent phases of COVID-19. The material from the prospective study consisted of cDNA or gDNA derived from T cells, B-cell-depleted T cells, or PBMCs. Nearly every sample came with metadata listing a de-identified subject ID, COVID-19 status, age in years and sex. The repertoires were made available in a free public database intended to serve as a resource for research on the immune response to SARS-CoV-2. Subjects who had been exposed to COVID-19, were actively infected with it, or had recovered from it provided the deeply sampled blood TCRbeta repertoires that made up the dataset. Where available, HLA class I and class II types were taken from metadata supplied by the sample provider and were not determined by assay-based typing. Samples were obtained from the ongoing ImmuneRACE study (first 160 participants) and from some 1,300 subjects provided by 6 global collaborators.

TCRbeta CDR3 regions were amplified from genomic DNA by means of the immunoSEQ Assay, a bias-controlled multiplex PCR. On the authors' methods: Nucleated cell counts per sample were estimated from amplification of reference gene primers within the assay. To quantify the absolute abundance of each unique TCRbeta CDR3 rearrangement, sequence reads were collapsed and filtered. For each sample, productive Simpson clonality was calculated by taking the square root of Simpson's diversity index across productive rearrangements. TCRdb carries this immuneACCESS record with in-frame sequences only. Its versions omit some clonotypes, under half of them owing to an unresolved V gene in the studies checked, with the rest unexplained. The D gene and trimming were derived from the DNA, and the V and J assignments and clone size from that table. The sample yields about 220,000 clones; roughly 85% were counted once. The top ten hold more than 2% of the sample.

This clone showed up just a few times. What this receptor recognizes is not known. No quality values exist for individual bases; no much larger clone is one base distant. One collaborating source in Seattle enrolled patients while the patients were actively infected and followed the patients over time throughout the course of disease. Collaborating institutions collected whole blood in K2EDTA tubes following their own protocols. For TCRbeta analysis, collaborators shipped samples in one of three forms: frozen whole blood, isolated PBMCs, or DNA extracted from either of those sample types. What the authors observed across the whole study: Clinical and demographic metadata were provided uncurated, with the amount varying by source and participant.

The TCR comes from a woman aged 70-85 years with COVID-19, enrolled during active disease. The sample comprised peripheral blood.

At the DNA level, the sequence is TGTGCCAGCAGTTTATCGTGGACGCCGGGAAGCACTGAAGCTTTCTTT. Its protein reads: CASSLSWTPGSTEAFF. Recombination joined TRBV27 with TRBJ1-1; confidence is insufficient to name the D gene. The V end loses 0 bases and the J end loses 4 bases, and a stretch of 15 bases separates them. CDR1 and CDR2, per the germline V gene (reference sequence), are MNHEY and SMNVEV. Inclusive of the bounding cysteine and phenylalanine, the CDR3 is 16 residues long. Only the CDR3 portion is preserved as DNA: 48 bases, with reading frame beginning at the first base.